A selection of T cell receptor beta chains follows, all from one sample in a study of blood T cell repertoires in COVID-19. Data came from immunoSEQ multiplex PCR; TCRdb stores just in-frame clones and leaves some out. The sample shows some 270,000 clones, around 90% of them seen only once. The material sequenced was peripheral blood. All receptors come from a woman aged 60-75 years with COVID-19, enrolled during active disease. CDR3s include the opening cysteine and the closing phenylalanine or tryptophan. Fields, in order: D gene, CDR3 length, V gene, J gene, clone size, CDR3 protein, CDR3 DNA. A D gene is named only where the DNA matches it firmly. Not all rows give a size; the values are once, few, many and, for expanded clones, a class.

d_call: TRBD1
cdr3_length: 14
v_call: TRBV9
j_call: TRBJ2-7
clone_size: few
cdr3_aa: CASSYGTGVYEQYF
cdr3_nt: TGTGCCAGCAGCTACGGGACAGGGGTATACGAGCAGTACTTC

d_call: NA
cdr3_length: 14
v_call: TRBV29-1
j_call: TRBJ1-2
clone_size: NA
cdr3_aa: CSVSLKDGGYGYTF
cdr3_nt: TGCAGCGTTTCCCTCAAGGACGGGGGCTATGGCTACACCTTC

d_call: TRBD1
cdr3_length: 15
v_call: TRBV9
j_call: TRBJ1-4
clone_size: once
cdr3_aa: CASSYRDRGGEKLFF
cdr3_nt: TGTGCCAGCAGCTACCGGGACAGGGGGGGTGAAAAACTGTTTTTT

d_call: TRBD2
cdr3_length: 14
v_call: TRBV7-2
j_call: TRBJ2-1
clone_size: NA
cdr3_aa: CALGRGGSYNEQFF
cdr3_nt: TGTGCCCTCGGGCGGGGGGGGTCCTACAATGAGCAGTTCTTC

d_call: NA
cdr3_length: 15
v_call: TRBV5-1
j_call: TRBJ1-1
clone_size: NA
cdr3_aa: CASSPGGGIGTEAFF
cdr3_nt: TGCGCCAGCAGCCCCGGGGGGGGGATAGGGACTGAAGCTTTCTTT

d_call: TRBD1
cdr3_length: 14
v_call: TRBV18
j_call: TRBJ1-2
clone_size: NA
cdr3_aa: CASSPRTGGNGYTF
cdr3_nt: TGTGCCAGCTCACCCCGGACAGGGGGCAATGGCTACACCTTC

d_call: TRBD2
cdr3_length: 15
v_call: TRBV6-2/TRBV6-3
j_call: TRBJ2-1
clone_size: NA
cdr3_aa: CASSSGRGGLNEQFF
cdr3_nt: TGTGCCAGCAGTTCAGGACGGGGGGGCCTCAATGAGCAGTTCTTC

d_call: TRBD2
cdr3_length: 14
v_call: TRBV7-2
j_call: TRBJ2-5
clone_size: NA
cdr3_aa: CASSTRTSKETQYF
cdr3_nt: TGTGCCAGCAGCACCCGGACTAGCAAAGAGACCCAGTACTTC

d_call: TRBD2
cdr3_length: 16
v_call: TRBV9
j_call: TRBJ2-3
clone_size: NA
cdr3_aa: CASSVVGGGSTDTQYF
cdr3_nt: TGTGCCAGCAGCGTAGTTGGCGGGGGGAGCACAGATACGCAGTATTTT

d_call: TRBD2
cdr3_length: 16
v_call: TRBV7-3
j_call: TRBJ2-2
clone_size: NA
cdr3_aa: CASSTRGGSNTGELFF
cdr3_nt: TGTGCCAGCAGCACCCGGGGGGGCTCAAACACCGGGGAGCTGTTTTTT

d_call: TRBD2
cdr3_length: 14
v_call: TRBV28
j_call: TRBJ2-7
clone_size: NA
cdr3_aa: CASRVGLAGSEQYF
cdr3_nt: TGTGCCAGCAGAGTGGGACTAGCGGGGTCAGAGCAGTACTTC

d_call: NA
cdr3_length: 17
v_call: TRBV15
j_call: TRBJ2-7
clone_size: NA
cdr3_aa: CATSRGYRDGDSYEQYF
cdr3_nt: TGTGCCACCAGCAGGGGCTACAGAGACGGGGACTCCTACGAGCAGTACTTC

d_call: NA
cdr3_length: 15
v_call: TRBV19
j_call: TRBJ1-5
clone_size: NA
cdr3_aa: CASSKQGHSNQPQHF
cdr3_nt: TGTGCCAGTAGTAAGCAGGGCCATAGCAATCAGCCCCAGCATTTT

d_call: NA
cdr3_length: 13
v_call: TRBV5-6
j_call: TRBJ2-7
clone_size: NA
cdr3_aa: CASSSGILYEQYF
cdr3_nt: TGTGCCAGCAGCTCCGGGATCCTCTACGAGCAGTACTTC

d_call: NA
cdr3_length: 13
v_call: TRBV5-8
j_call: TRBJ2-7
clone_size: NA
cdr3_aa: CASSTAGFYEQYF
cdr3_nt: TGTGCCAGCAGCACCGCAGGTTTCTACGAGCAGTACTTC

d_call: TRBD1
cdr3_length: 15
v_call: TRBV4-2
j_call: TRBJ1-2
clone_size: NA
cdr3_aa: CASSQDHGRGHGYTF
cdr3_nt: TGTGCCAGCAGCCAAGATCACGGCAGGGGGCATGGCTACACCTTC

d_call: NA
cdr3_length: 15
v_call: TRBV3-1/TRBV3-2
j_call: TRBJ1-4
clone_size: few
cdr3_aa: CASRQNRVTNEKLFF
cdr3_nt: TGTGCCAGCAGGCAGAACAGGGTGACTAATGAAAAACTGTTTTTT

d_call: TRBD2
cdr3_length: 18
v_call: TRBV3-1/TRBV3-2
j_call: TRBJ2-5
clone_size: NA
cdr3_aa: CASSQACNFGRQQETQYF
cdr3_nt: TGTGCCAGCAGCCAAGCTTGCAACTTCGGGAGGCAGCAAGAGACCCAGTACTTC

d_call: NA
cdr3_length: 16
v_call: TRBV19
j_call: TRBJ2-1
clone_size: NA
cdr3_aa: CASSSGSGLRYNEQFF
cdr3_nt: TGTGCCAGTAGTTCTGGATCGGGACTGCGCTACAATGAGCAGTTCTTC

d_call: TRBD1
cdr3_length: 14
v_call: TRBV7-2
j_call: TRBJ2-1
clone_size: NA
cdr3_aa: CASSLGTGGREQFF
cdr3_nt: TGTGCCAGCAGCTTAGGGACAGGGGGCCGTGAGCAGTTCTTC

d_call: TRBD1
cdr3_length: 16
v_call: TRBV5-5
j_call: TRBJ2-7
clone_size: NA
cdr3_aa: CASSLGLGQGANEQYF
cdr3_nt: TGTGCCAGCAGCTTGGGGCTGGGACAGGGGGCGAACGAGCAGTACTTC

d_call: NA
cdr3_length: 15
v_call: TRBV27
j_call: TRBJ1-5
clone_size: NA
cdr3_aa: CASSRREGGNQPQHF
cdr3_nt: TGTGCCAGCAGTCGCCGAGAGGGCGGCAATCAGCCCCAGCATTTT

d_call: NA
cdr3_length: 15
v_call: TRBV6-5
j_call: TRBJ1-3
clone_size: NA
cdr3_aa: CASKNRRTSGNTIYF
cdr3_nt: TGTGCCAGCAAAAACAGGCGAACCTCTGGAAACACCATATATTTT

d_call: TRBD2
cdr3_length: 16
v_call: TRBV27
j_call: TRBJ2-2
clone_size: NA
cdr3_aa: CASSLAGGRVTGELFF
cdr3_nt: TGTGCCAGCAGTTTAGCGGGGGGCCGGGTCACCGGGGAGCTGTTTTTT

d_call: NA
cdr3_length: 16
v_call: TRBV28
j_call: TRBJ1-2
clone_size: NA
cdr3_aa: CASSLGGGGDNYGYTF
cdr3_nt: TGTGCCAGCAGCCTAGGCGGGGGGGGAGATAACTATGGCTACACCTTC

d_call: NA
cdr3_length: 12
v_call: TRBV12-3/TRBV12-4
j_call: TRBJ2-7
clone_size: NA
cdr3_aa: CASSIRGYEQYF
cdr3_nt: TGTGCCAGCAGTATCCGGGGCTACGAGCAGTACTTC

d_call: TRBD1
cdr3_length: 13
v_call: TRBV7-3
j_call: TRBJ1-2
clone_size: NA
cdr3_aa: CASSFMQGAEVTF
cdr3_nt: TGTGCCAGCAGCTTTATGCAGGGGGCGGAAGTAACCTTC

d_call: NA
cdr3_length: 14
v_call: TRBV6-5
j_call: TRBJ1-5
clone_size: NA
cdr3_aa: CASRSGGLNQPQHF
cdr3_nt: TGTGCCAGCAGGTCGGGGGGCCTAAATCAGCCCCAGCATTTT

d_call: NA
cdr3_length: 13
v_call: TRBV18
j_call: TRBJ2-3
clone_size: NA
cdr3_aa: CASSPDFGDTQYF
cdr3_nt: TGTGCCAGCTCACCAGACTTTGGAGATACGCAGTATTTT

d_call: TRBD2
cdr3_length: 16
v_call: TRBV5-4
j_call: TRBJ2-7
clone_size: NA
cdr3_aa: CASSPGHTSGGHEQYF
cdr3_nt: TGTGCCAGCAGCCCAGGGCATACTAGCGGGGGACACGAGCAGTACTTC

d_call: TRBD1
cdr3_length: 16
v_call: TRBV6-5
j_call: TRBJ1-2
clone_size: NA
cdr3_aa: CASSYQGGASQGGYTF
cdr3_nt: TGTGCCAGCAGTTACCAAGGGGGCGCCTCTCAAGGCGGCTACACCTTC

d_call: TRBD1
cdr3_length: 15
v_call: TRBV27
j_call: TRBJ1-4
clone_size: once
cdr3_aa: CASRAGQGSGEKLFF
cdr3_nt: TGTGCCAGCAGGGCTGGACAGGGATCGGGGGAAAAACTGTTTTTT

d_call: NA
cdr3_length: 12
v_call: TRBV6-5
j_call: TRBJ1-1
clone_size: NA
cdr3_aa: CASSSRGTEAFF
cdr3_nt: TGTGCCAGCAGCTCCAGGGGCACTGAAGCTTTCTTT

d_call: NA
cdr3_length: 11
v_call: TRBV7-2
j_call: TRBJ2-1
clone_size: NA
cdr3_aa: CASSQSDTPFF
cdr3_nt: TGTGCCAGCAGCCAATCGGACACGCCGTTCTTC

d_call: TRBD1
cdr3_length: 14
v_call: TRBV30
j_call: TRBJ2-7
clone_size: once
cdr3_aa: CAWRKTGVPYEQYF
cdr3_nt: TGTGCCTGGAGAAAGACAGGGGTCCCCTACGAGCAGTACTTC

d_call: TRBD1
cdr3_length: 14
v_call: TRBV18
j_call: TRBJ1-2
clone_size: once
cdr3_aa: CASSSRDRIYGYTF
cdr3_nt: TGTGCCAGCTCATCTCGGGACAGGATTTATGGCTACACCTTC

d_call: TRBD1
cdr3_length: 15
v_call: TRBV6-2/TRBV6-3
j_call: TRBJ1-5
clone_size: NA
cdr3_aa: CASSRDRASNQPQHF
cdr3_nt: TGTGCCAGCAGTCGTGACAGGGCCAGCAATCAGCCCCAGCATTTT

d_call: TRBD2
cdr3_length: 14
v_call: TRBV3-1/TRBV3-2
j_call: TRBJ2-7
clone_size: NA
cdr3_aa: CASSFSDGRGEQYF
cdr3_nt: TGTGCCAGCAGTTTCTCAGACGGGAGGGGGGAGCAGTACTTC

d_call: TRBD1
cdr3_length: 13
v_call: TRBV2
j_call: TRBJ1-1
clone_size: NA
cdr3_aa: CASSGQGVGEAFF
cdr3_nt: TGTGCCAGCAGTGGACAGGGGGTGGGTGAAGCTTTCTTT

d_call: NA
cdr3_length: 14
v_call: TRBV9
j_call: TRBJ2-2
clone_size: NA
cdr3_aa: CASSVFGDTGELFF
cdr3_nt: TGTGCCAGCAGCGTATTCGGGGATACCGGGGAGCTGTTTTTT

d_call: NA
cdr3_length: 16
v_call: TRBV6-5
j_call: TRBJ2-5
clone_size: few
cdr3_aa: CASSSPNAGQQETQYF
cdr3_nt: TGTGCCAGCAGTTCCCCTAACGCCGGACAGCAAGAGACCCAGTACTTC

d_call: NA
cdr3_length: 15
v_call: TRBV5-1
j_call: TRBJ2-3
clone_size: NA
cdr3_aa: CASSPGTSPTDTQYF
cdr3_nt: TGCGCCAGCAGCCCGGGGACTTCCCCCACAGATACGCAGTATTTT

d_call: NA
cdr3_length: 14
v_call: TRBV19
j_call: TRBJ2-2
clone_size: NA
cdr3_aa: CASRVQVHTGELFF
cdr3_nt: TGTGCCAGTAGGGTACAGGTCCACACCGGGGAGCTGTTTTTT

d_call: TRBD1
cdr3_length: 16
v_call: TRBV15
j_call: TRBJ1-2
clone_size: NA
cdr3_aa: CATSSPRDRDNYGYTF
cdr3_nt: TGTGCCACCAGCAGCCCCCGGGACAGGGATAACTATGGCTACACCTTC

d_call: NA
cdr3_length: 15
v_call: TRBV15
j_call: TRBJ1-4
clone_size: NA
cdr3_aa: CATSTAGTTNEKLFF
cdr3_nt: TGTGCCACCAGCACAGCCGGGACAACTAATGAAAAACTGTTTTTT

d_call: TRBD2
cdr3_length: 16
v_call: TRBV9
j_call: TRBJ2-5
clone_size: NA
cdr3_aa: CASSADSGGRQETQYF
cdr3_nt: TGTGCCAGCAGCGCAGATAGCGGGGGGCGCCAAGAGACCCAGTACTTC

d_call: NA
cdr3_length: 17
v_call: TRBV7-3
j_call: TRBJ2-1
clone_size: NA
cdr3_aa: CASSFNPGLGSYNEQFF
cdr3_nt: TGTGCCAGCAGCTTTAACCCGGGACTGGGTTCCTACAATGAGCAGTTCTTC

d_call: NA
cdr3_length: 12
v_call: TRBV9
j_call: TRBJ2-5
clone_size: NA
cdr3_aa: CASARVQETQYF
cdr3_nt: TGTGCCAGCGCGCGGGTCCAAGAGACCCAGTACTTC

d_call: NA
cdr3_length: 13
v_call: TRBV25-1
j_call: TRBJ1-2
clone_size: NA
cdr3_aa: CASSSQYAYGYTF
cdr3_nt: TGTGCCAGCAGCTCACAGTATGCCTATGGCTACACCTTC

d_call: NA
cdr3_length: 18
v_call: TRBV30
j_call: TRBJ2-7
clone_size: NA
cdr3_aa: CAWSAVEGILGGQGEQYF
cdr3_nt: TGTGCCTGGAGTGCGGTGGAAGGTATTTTGGGGGGGCAAGGAGAGCAGTACTTC

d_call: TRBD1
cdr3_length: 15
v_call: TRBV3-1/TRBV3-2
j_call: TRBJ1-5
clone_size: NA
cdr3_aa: CASSLGTGGNQPQHF
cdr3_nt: TGTGCCAGCAGCCTAGGGACAGGGGGGAATCAGCCCCAGCATTTT

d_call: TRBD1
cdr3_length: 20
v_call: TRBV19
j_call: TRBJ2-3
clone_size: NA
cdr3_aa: CATKPPSGTGGTANTDTQYF
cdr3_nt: TGTGCCACCAAACCCCCATCCGGGACAGGGGGGACGGCCAACACAGATACGCAGTATTTT

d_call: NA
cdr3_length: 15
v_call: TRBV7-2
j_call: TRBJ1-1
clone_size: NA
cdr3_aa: CASSLRDGGNTEAFF
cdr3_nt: TGTGCCAGCAGCCTACGGGACGGGGGGAACACTGAAGCTTTCTTT

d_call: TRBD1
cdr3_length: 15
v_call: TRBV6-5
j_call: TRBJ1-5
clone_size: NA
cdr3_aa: CASSTGQGGNQPQHF
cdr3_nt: TGTGCCAGCAGTACTGGACAGGGCGGCAATCAGCCCCAGCATTTT

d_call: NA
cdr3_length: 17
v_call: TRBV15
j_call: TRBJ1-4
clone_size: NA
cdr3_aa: CATSRDSGGSLDEKLFF
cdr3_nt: TGTGCCACCAGCAGAGATTCAGGAGGGAGCTTAGATGAAAAACTGTTTTTT